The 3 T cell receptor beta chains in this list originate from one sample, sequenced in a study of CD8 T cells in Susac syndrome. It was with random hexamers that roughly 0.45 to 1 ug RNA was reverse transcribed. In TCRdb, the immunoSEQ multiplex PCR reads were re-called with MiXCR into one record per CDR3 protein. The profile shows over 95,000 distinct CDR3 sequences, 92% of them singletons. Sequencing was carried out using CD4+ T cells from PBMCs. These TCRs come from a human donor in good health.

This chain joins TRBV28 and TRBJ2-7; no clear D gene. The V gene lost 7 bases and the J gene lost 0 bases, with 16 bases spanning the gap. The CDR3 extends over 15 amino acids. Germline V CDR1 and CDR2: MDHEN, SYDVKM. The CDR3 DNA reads TGTGCCAGCAATCTCGTAACAAGCAGCTCCTACGAGCAGTACTTC. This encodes CASNLVTSSSYEQYF.

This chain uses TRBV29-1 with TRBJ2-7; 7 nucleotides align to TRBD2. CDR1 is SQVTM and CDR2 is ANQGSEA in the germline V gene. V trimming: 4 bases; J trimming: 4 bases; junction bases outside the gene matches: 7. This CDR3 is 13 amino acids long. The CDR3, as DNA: TGCAGCGTTGGCCAGGCTAGCGGTTACGAGCAGTACTTC. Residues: CSVGQASGYEQYF.

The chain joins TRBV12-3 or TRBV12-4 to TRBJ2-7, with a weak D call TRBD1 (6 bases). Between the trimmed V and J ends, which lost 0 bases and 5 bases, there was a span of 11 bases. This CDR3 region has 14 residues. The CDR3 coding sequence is TGTGCCAGCAGTTTAGCAGGGGGAGAAGACGAGCAGTACTTC. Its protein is CASSLAGGEDEQYF.